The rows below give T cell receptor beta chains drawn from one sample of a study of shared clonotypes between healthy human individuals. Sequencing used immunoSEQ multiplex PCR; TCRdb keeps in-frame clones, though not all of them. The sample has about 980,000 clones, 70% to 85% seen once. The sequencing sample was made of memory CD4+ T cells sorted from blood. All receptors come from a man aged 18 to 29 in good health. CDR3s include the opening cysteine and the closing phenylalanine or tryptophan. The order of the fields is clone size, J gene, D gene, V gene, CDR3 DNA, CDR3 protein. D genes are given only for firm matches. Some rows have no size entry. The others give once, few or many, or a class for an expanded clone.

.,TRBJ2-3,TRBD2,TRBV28,TGTGCCAGCAGTTTAGGGGGGGTCTCAGATACGCAGTATTTT,CASSLGGVSDTQYF
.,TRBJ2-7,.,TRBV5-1,TGCGCCAGCAGCTTGTCGGGGGTCGCCTACGAGCAGTACTTC,CASSLSGVAYEQYF
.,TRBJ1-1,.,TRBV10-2,TGCGCCAGCAGTGAGAGGGCTATGAACACTGAAGCTTTCTTT,CASSERAMNTEAFF
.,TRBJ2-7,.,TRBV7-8,TGTGCCAGCAGCCCTGAGAGGGCTCGGTCCCTCTACGAGCAGTACTTC,CASSPERARSLYEQYF
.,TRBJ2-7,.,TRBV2,TGTGCCACCAACCTGGCCGGGGGCGAGCAGTACTTC,CATNLAGGEQYF
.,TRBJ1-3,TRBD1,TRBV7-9,TGTGCCAGCAGCTTAACCCCCGGACAGGGGTCTGGAAACACCATATATTTT,CASSLTPGQGSGNTIYF
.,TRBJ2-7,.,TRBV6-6,TGTGCCAGCAGTTATACTCAGTACGAGCAGTACTTC,CASSYTQYEQYF
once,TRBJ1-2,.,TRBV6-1,TGTGCCAGCAGTGAAGGGCCCCGATATGGCTACACCTTC,CASSEGPRYGYTF
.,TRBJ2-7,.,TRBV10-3,TGTGCCATCAGTGAGGTCTTTGGGTCTTTCTACGAGCAGTACTTC,CAISEVFGSFYEQYF
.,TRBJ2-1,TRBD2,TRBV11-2,TGTGCCAGCAGCTTAGATCGGGGGGGCAATGAGCAGTTCTTC,CASSLDRGGNEQFF
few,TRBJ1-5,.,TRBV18,TGTGCCAGCTCAGTGAACAGGGCAGAGCCCCAGCATTTT,CASSVNRAEPQHF
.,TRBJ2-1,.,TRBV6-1,TGTGCCAGCAGTTTAGCCTCCTACAATGAGCAGTTCTTC,CASSLASYNEQFF
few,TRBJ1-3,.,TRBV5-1,TGCGCCAGCAGCTTGGGACATTCGGGAAACACCATATATTTT,CASSLGHSGNTIYF
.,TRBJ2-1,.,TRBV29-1,TGCAGCGCCCGGTCGGATGAGCAGTTCTTC,CSARSDEQFF
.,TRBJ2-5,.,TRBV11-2,TGTGCCAGCAGCTTAGAATTGGGGGAGTGGGAGACCCAGTACTTC,CASSLELGEWETQYF
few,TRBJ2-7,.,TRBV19,TGTGCCAGTAGTACTGGACAGATTACTTCCTACGAGCAGTACTTC,CASSTGQITSYEQYF
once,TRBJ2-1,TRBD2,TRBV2,TGTGCCAGCCTGAAAGGAGAGGGAACCCCGGGAGGGTTCTTC,CASLKGEGTPGGFF
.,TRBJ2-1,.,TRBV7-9,TGTGCCAGCAGCTTGGGGGACAATGAGCAGTTCTTC,CASSLGDNEQFF
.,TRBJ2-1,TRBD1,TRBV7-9,TGTGCCAGCAGTATACAGGGGAATGGGGCCCTCGATGAGCAGTTCTTC,CASSIQGNGALDEQFF
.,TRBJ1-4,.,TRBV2,TGTGCCAGCAGCCTCGGTGGAAAAACTAATGAAAAACTGTTTTTT,CASSLGGKTNEKLFF
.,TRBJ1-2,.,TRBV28,TGTGCCAGCACCCTGGGGGAGAGTAAGTTCCCGGGCTACACCTTC,CASTLGESKFPGYTF
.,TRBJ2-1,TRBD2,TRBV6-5,TGTGCCAGCAGTCCCGGGACTAGCGAGTACAATGAGCAGTTCTTC,CASSPGTSEYNEQFF
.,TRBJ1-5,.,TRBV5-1,TGCGCCAGCAGCTCAGGACATAGCAATCAGCCCCAGCATTTT,CASSSGHSNQPQHF
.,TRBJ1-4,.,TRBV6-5,TGTGCCAGCAGTTACTCGAACCCGTCGAAAGAAAAACTGTTTTTT,CASSYSNPSKEKLFF
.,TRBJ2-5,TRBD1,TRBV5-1,TGCGCCAGCAGCCCGACAGGGAGCCAGACCCAGTACTTC,CASSPTGSQTQYF
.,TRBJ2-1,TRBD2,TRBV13,TGTGCCAGCAGCTTAGGTACTAGCGGGAGAATCAATGAGCAGTTCTTC,CASSLGTSGRINEQFF
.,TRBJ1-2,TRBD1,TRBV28,TGTGCCAGCAGTTTAGGACAGGGGGCCCTTAACTATGGCTACACCTTC,CASSLGQGALNYGYTF
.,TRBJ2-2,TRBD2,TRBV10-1,TGCGCCAGCACCCCGGGAGGAACCGGGGAGCTGTTTTTT,CASTPGGTGELFF
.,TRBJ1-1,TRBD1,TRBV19,TGTGCCAGTAGTATTACAGGGGGCAGACCGAGCGCCACTGAAGCTTTCTTT,CASSITGGRPSATEAFF
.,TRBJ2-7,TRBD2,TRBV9,TGTGCCAGCAGCGTAGCTGGACTAGCGGGGAGGGACGAGCAGTACTTC,CASSVAGLAGRDEQYF
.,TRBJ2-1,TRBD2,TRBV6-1,TGTGCCAGTTTCGGAGCCAGCGGGGGGTCCAATGAGCAGTTCTTC,CASFGASGGSNEQFF
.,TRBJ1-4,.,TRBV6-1,TGTGCCAGCACCTTTTTGGCGGCGGGTAATGAAAAACTGTTTTTT,CASTFLAAGNEKLFF
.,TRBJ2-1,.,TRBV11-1,TGTGCCAGCAGCTTCCGGGGGAGAACCTACAATGAGCAGTTCTTC,CASSFRGRTYNEQFF
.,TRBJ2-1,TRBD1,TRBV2,TGTGCCAGCAGTGAGAGACAGGGGGTCTACAATGAGCAGTTCTTC,CASSERQGVYNEQFF
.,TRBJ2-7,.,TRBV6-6,TGTGCCAGCAGTACAACCGGAGCCTCTACCGAGCAGTACTTC,CASSTTGASTEQYF
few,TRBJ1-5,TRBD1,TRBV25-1,TGTGCCAGCAGCGGACAGGGCTCTAGCAATCAGCCCCAGCATTTT,CASSGQGSSNQPQHF
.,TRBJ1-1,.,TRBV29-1,TGCAGCGTTGACCCAAACGGCCTAGGCCCGGAAGCTTTCTTT,CSVDPNGLGPEAFF
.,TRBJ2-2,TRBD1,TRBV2,TGTGCCAGCGTTAATCGGGACAGAAACACCGGGGAGCTGTTTTTT,CASVNRDRNTGELFF
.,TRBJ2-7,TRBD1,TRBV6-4,TGTGCCAGCAGTGACTCTGGGGACAGGGCTTACGAGCAGTACTTC,CASSDSGDRAYEQYF
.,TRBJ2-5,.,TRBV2,TGTGCCAGCAGTAGGACAGAAGAGACCCAGTACTTC,CASSRTEETQYF
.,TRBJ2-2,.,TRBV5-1,TGCGCCAGCAGCTTTTCACAGGGTTCCGGGGAGCTGTTTTTT,CASSFSQGSGELFF
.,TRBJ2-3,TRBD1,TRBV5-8,TGTGCCAGCAGGATACCGACAGGGACCACAGATACGCAGTATTTT,CASRIPTGTTDTQYF
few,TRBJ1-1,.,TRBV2,TGTGCCAGCAGGGACAGATGGAACACTGAAGCTTTCTTT,CASRDRWNTEAFF
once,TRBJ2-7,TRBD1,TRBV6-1,TGTGCCAGCAGCCTGGGACAGGGACCAGGGCACGAGCAGTACTTC,CASSLGQGPGHEQYF
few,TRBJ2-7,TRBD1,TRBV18,TGTGCCAGCTCCCAAGGGACAGGGCGCGAGCAGTACTTC,CASSQGTGREQYF
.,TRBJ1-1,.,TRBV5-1,TGCGCCAGCAGCCAGGATGCCATGAACACTGAAGCTTTCTTT,CASSQDAMNTEAFF
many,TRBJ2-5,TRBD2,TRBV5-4,TGTGCCAGCAGTTCCAGGACTAGCGGGGGGGCCGGTGGGACCCAGTACTTC,CASSSRTSGGAGGTQYF
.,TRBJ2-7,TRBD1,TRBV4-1,TGCGCCAGCAGCCCCACGACAGGGGACCACGAGCAGTACTTC,CASSPTTGDHEQYF
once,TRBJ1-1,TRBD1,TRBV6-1,TGTGCCAGCAGTGTCGGGACAGGGGGGGTGAACACTGAAGCTTTCTTT,CASSVGTGGVNTEAFF
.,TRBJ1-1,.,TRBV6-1,TGTGCCAGCAGGAAGGAAATGAACACTGAAGCTTTCTTT,CASRKEMNTEAFF